A single sample gave rise to the 32 T cell receptor beta chains below, sequenced in a study of cytomegalovirus exposure and HLA in healthy donors. Use of 60 Vbeta and 13 Jbeta primers characterized the PCR. Sequenced by immunoSEQ multiplex PCR; TCRdb stores in-frame clones only, minus some. The sample contains 86,000 or so clones, roughly three quarters of which appear only once. Sequencing input: PBMCs. Every receptor here comes from a middle-aged woman in good health and CMV-seropositive.

The rearrangement links TRBV5-1 to TRBJ2-5; 7 bases line up with TRBD1. CDR3 length equals 13 residues. The V and J ends lost 3 bases and 5 bases, in that order; junction bases with no gene match: 4. CDR1 SGHRS and CDR2 YFSETQ come from the germline V gene. CDR3 DNA: TGCGCCAGCAGCTGGGGCAGGGGGGAGACCCAGTACTTC. Translated: CASSWGRGETQYF.

This clone was observed once. V and J are TRBV7-9 and TRBJ2-7; D ambiguous. Trimming removed 6 bases at V and 1 base at J, with 10 bases between. There are 13 residues in the CDR3. Germline assignment: CDR1 SEHNR and CDR2 FQNEAQ (reference sequence). The CDR3 DNA reads as TGTGCCAGCAGTCCTAGTGCGTCCTACGAGCAGTACTTC. Translation gives CASSPSASYEQYF. The full variable domain, rest sourced from reference TRBV7-9 and TRBJ2-7, is DTGVSQNPRHKITKRGQNVTFRCDPISEHNRLYWYRQTLGQGPEFLTYFQNEAQLEKSRLLSDRFSAERPKGSFSTLEIQRTEQGDSAMYLCASSPSASYEQYFGPGTRLTVT.

V gene TRBV18 combines with J gene TRBJ2-2; D gene ambiguous. Germline V gene sequence: CDR1 KGHSH, CDR2 LQKENI. The CDR3 length is 14 residues. The ends were cut back, 3 bases at V and 6 bases at J, with 11 bases in the middle. The DNA for the CDR3 is TGTGCCAGCTCACCCTTGGGCCAGGCCGGGGAGCTGTTTTTT. Translated: CASSPLGQAGELFF.

The chain couples TRBV11-3 to TRBJ1-1; D not certain. The length of the CDR3 is 13 residues. Looked up from germline, CDR1 is SGHNT and CDR2 is YENEEA. V was cut by 5 bases and J by 6 bases, with 13 bases left in between. The CDR3 DNA reads TGTGCCAGCAGCCAAGCGGGCGATCCTGAAGCTTTCTTT. Its protein is CASSQAGDPEAFF. The entire variable domain, with the rest obtained from reference TRBV11-3 and TRBJ1-1, is as follows: EAGVVQSPRYKIIEKKQPVAFWCNPISGHNTLYWYLQNLGQGPELLIRYENEEAVDDSQLPKDRFSAERLKGVDSTLKIQPAELGDSAVYLCASSQAGDPEAFFGQGTRLTVV.

The chain has TRBV2 and TRBJ1-1, with a possible D match to TRBD1 (5 bases). The V end was cut by 6 bases, the J end by 0 bases, with 14 bases between. The CDR3 runs to 15 residues. The germline V gene has CDR1 SNHLY and CDR2 FYNNEI. CDR3 DNA: TGTGCCAGCAGAATAGGGCTACAGGTGAACACTGAAGCTTTCTTT. This translates into CASRIGLQVNTEAFF. The full variable domain, completed using reference TRBV2 and TRBJ1-1, is EPEVTQTPSHQVTQMGQEVILRCVPISNHLYFYWYRQILGQKVEFLVSFYNNEISEKSEIFDDQFSVERPDGSNFTLKIRSTKLEDSAMYFCASRIGLQVNTEAFFGQGTRLTVV.

The rearrangement joins TRBV7-6 to TRBJ1-2; D gene ambiguous. The CDR3 is made up of 13 amino acids. Germline-derived CDR1 and CDR2 are SGHVS and FNYEAQ. V was cut by 2 bases and J by 3 bases, with 7 bases left in between. CDR3 sequence (DNA): TGTGCCAGCAGCTTACCTTCAGACTATGGCTACACCTTC. This encodes CASSLPSDYGYTF.

The genes are TRBV29-1 and TRBJ1-3; D is ambiguous. The V end lost 5 bases, the J end lost 4 bases, and 12 bases lay between the germline ends. CDR1 is SQVTM and CDR2 is ANQGSEA in the germline V gene. This CDR3 comprises 13 residues. CDR3 protein: CSVRPYGGNTIYF. The CDR3 DNA reads TGCAGCGTTCGACCGTACGGGGGAAACACCATATATTTT. Supplemented by reference TRBV29-1 and TRBJ1-3, the full variable domain reads SAVISQKPSRDICQRGTSLTIQCQVDSQVTMMFWYRQQPGQSLTLIATANQGSEATYESGFVIDKFPISRPNLTFSTLTVSNMSPEDSSIYLCSVRPYGGNTIYFGEGSWLTVV.

In DNA form, the CDR3 reads TGTGCCAGCAGCTTAGCCCGGGGGGGTGACTATGGCTACACCTTC. Translating gives CASSLARGGDYGYTF. V usage is TRBV7-2 and J usage is TRBJ1-2; D is perhaps TRBD1 (5 bases). CDR3 length equals 15 residues. V was shortened by 0 bases and J by 3 bases, with 11 bases between the two germline ends. Germline CDR1 and CDR2: SGHTA and FQGNSA.

This chain connects TRBV28 to TRBJ1-3, with a possible D match to TRBD1 (6 bases). CDR3 length: 16 amino acids. In germline, CDR1 is MDHEN, CDR2 SYDVKM. V lost 3 bases and J 0 bases, leaving 12 bases between the germline ends. DNA for the CDR3: TGTGCCAGCAGTTTGTTGGACAGACTCTCTGGAAACACCATATATTTT. Amino acid sequence: CASSLLDRLSGNTIYF.

This clone was counted a single time. The V and J genes are TRBV5-6 and TRBJ1-5; maybe TRBD1 (5 bases). The CDR3 is 15 residues long. V was shortened by 2 bases and J by 6 bases, with 15 bases between the two germline ends. CDR1 and CDR2 (germline): SGHDT, YYEEEE. The CDR3 DNA sequence: TGTGCCAGCAGCTTTGGGGGAGGATTTTTTCAGCCCCAGCATTTT. It codes for CASSFGGGFFQPQHF.

In this sample, this clone turned up a few times. The rearrangement links TRBV19 to TRBJ1-4; D gene uncertain. The CDR3 loop spans 15 amino acids. Deletions cut 1 base from V and 0 bases from J, with 6 bases between. The germline gives CDR1 LNHDA, CDR2 SQIVND (reference sequence). CDR3 bases: TGTGCCAGTAGTATAGTCTCGGCAACTAATGAAAAACTGTTTTTT. Its translation: CASSIVSATNEKLFF.

The chain uses TRBV4-1 and TRBJ2-7, with D hard to call. The V end was cut by 1 base, the J end by 2 bases, with 6 bases between. CDR1 and CDR2 from the germline V gene are MGHRA and YSYEKL. The CDR3 totals 13 residues. The CDR3: CASSQAQAYEQYF. CDR3 DNA: TGCGCCAGCAGCCAAGCCCAGGCCTACGAGCAGTACTTC.

DNA of the CDR3: TGTGCCACCCGGGGGGTGAATCAGCCCCAGCATTTT. This codes for CATRGVNQPQHF. The chain carries TRBV19 and TRBJ1-5; possible D gene TRBD1, 5 bases. Germline V lookup: CDR1 LNHDA, CDR2 SQIVND (reference sequence). V was clipped by 10 bases and J by 4 bases, with 11 bases between them. The CDR3 runs 12 residues.

The table lists this clone with a count of one. V and J are TRBV25-1 and TRBJ2-1; 7 nucleotides align to TRBD2. V trimming: 6 bases; J trimming: 3 bases; junction bases outside the gene matches: 11. From germline, CDR1 is MGHDK and CDR2 SYGVNS. The CDR3 consists of 16 residues. CDR3 sequence reads: CASSPTESGDYNEQFF. CDR3 nucleotides: TGTGCCAGCAGCCCTACGGAAAGCGGGGACTACAATGAGCAGTTCTTC.

The chain is built from TRBV6-1 and TRBJ1-4, with TRBD1 identical over 7 bases. The CDR3 is made up of 15 amino acids. Trimming removed 6 bases from V and 14 bases from J; junction bases left unmatched: 18. CDR1 and CDR2 (germline): MNHNS, SASEGT. This chain's CDR3 is CASSRTTGRLEGLFF. DNA of the CDR3: TGTGCCAGCAGCAGGACGACAGGGCGGTTGGAGGGGCTGTTTTTT.

This rearrangement joins TRBV10-2 to TRBJ2-2, with D perhaps TRBD1 (6 bases). The V and J ends lost 8 bases and 2 bases respectively, with 9 bases between them. The CDR3 is 13 amino acids. Per germline, CDR1 WSHSY and CDR2 SAAADI. The chain's CDR3 is CASWTANTGELFF. CDR3 nucleotide sequence: TGCGCCAGCTGGACAGCAAACACCGGGGAGCTGTTTTTT.

The chain uses TRBV7-2 and TRBJ1-5; D gene unclear. This CDR3 spans 13 amino acids. The germline gives CDR1 SGHTA, CDR2 FQGNSA. The V end lost 8 bases, the J end lost 4 bases, and 12 bases lay between the germline ends. CDR3 DNA sequence: TGTGCCAGCGGCACAGACATTAATCAGCCCCAGCATTTT. Translating it yields CASGTDINQPQHF.

This chain uses TRBV28 with TRBJ2-1; the match to TRBD2 covers 8 bases. Germline CDR1 MDHEN, CDR2 SYDVKM. The CDR3 consists of 15 residues. The V and J ends lost 5 bases and 5 bases, in that order; junction bases with no gene match: 8. The CDR3 is CASSPHSGANNEQFF. The CDR3 DNA reads as TGTGCCAGCAGTCCCCATAGCGGGGCTAACAATGAGCAGTTCTTC.

The chain employs TRBV27 and TRBJ1-5, with a tentative D call TRBD1 (5 bases). Germline V CDR1 and CDR2: MNHEY, SMNVEV (reference sequence). Trimming took off 0 bases at V and 3 bases at J, with 15 bases between the two ends. The length of the CDR3 is 17 residues. CDR3 bases: TGTGCCAGCAGTTTATCCGCCGGCAGGGCCCTCAATCAGCCCCAGCATTTT. Amino acid sequence: CASSLSAGRALNQPQHF.

The chain uses TRBV7-6 and TRBJ1-1; 7 nucleotides line up with TRBD1. The V gene end was trimmed by 3 bases and the J gene end by 6 bases; junction bases not matched to a gene: 7. Germline V gives CDR1 SGHVS, CDR2 FNYEAQ. This CDR3 comprises 14 residues. The CDR3 DNA follows: TGTGCCAGCAGCTTCGACAGGGCATCTTCTGAAGCTTTCTTT. Residues: CASSFDRASSEAFF.

In this sample, this clone turned up once. V gene TRBV15 combines with J gene TRBJ2-5; D is unresolved. CDR3 length equals 13 residues. Germline values: CDR1 LNHNV, CDR2 YYDKDF (reference sequence). V was shortened by 2 bases and J by 2 bases, with 6 bases between the two germline ends. The CDR3: CATSRITQETQYF. In DNA, the CDR3 is TGTGCCACCAGCAGAATAACACAAGAGACCCAGTACTTC.

V is TRBV20-1 and J is TRBJ2-1; D uncertain. Deletions cut 5 bases from V and 4 bases from J, with 3 bases between. Per germline, CDR1 DFQATT and CDR2 SNEGSKA (reference sequence). This CDR3 spans 10 amino acids. CDR3 sequence: CSAQYNEQFF. CDR3 sequence (DNA): TGCAGTGCTCAATACAATGAGCAGTTCTTC.

This chain connects TRBV2 to TRBJ2-5; TRBD2 aligns across 11 bases. CDR1 is SNHLY and CDR2 is FYNNEI in the germline V gene. This CDR3 is built from 15 residues. Trimming at V came to 7 bases and at J to 4 bases, leaving 8 bases not matched to a gene. The CDR3 here is CASNILAGAVETQYF. The CDR3 nucleotides read TGTGCCAGCAACATACTAGCGGGGGCCGTAGAGACCCAGTACTTC.

The chain has TRBV5-1 and TRBJ2-2, with D tentatively TRBD2 (6 bases). The CDR3 runs 17 residues. Between the trimmed V and J ends, which lost 0 bases and 0 bases, there was a span of 12 bases. Germline V gene lookup returns CDR1 SGHRS and CDR2 YFSETQ. CDR3 residues: CASSLGGVRANTGELFF. CDR3 coding DNA: TGCGCCAGCAGCTTGGGGGGGGTACGCGCGAACACCGGGGAGCTGTTTTTT. The complete variable domain, with remaining parts taken from reference TRBV5-1 and TRBJ2-2, reads KAGVTQTPRYLIKTRGQQVTLSCSPISGHRSVSWYQQTPGQGLQFLFEYFSETQRNKGNFPGRFSGRQFSNSRSEMNVSTLELGDSALYLCASSLGGVRANTGELFFGEGSRLTVL.

The chain recombines TRBV7-2 with TRBJ1-1, with D possibly matching TRBD1 (6 bases). Germline CDR1 is SGHTA and CDR2 is FQGNSA. The length of the CDR3 is 13 residues. Trimming stripped 1 base from V and 7 bases from J, with 10 bases between. The CDR3 DNA sequence: TGTGCCAGCAGCTTAGGACAGGCCCTTGAAGCTTTCTTT. Protein sequence: CASSLGQALEAFF. Looking up the rest from reference TRBV7-2 and TRBJ1-1 gives the full variable domain: GAGVSQSPSNKVTEKGKDVELRCDPISGHTALYWYRQSLGQGLEFLIYFQGNSAPDKSGLPSDRFSAERTGGSVSTLTIQRTQQEDSAVYLCASSLGQALEAFFGQGTRLTVV.

This rearrangement joins TRBV5-1 to TRBJ2-2; 9 nucleotides line up with TRBD1. Germline V gene data show CDR1 as SGHRS and CDR2 as YFSETQ. CDR3 length equals 16 residues. J gave up 4 bases and V 1 base, and 5 bases lay outside the gene matches. CDR3 amino acids: CASSLRQGGFTGELFF. In DNA form, the CDR3 reads TGCGCCAGCAGCTTGCGACAGGGGGGGTTCACCGGGGAGCTGTTTTTT.

The chain couples TRBV27 to TRBJ1-1; D not certain. This CDR3 region has 13 residues. The V gene's germline CDR1 is MNHEY and CDR2 SMNVEV (reference sequence). V was trimmed by 6 bases and J by 0 bases, leaving 8 bases between them. Here the CDR3 DNA reads TGTGCCAGCAGAGAACTGGTGAACACTGAAGCTTTCTTT. Its translation: CASRELVNTEAFF.

This chain uses TRBV7-8 with TRBJ1-4; D is uncertain. Trimming shortened V by 5 bases and J by 8 bases, and 15 bases separated the two germline ends. Germline V CDR1 and CDR2: SGHVS, FQNEAQ. The CDR3 is made up of 14 amino acids. In nucleotides, the CDR3 is TGTGCCAGCAGCCCCCGACATTCCGGCGAAAAACTGTTTTTT. Protein sequence: CASSPRHSGEKLFF.

This clone was detected only a few times. The rearrangement links TRBV6-1 to TRBJ1-5; D is possibly TRBD1 (5 bases). Germline V gene data show CDR1 as MNHNS and CDR2 as SASEGT. The CDR3 consists of 15 residues. V lost 8 bases to trimming and J lost 2 bases, with 16 bases between them. CDR3 residues: CASLRGGFGNQPQHF. The CDR3 DNA sequence: TGTGCCAGCCTTAGGGGAGGCTTTGGCAATCAGCCCCAGCATTTT.

This sequence joins TRBV19 and TRBJ1-6; weak D call: TRBD1 (5 bases). The CDR3 contains 13 residues. CDR1 is LNHDA and CDR2 is SQIVND in the germline V gene (reference sequence). Trimming removed 5 bases at V and 10 bases at J, with 12 bases between. The CDR3 DNA reads as TGTGCCAGTAGTGGGGGGGTATGGTCACCCCTCCACTTT. Its protein product is CASSGGVWSPLHF.

The J gene is TRBJ2-3, the V gene TRBV6-5; 7 nucleotides agree with TRBD2. V was pared by 2 bases and J by 6 bases, with 11 bases of the junction left unmatched. Germline V gene lookup returns CDR1 MNHEY and CDR2 SVGAGI. The CDR3 consists of 16 residues. CDR3 nucleotide sequence: TGTGCCAGCAGTTACGCGCCAGCGGGAACAACGGATACGCAGTATTTT. Translating gives CASSYAPAGTTDTQYF.

This clone showed up just a few times. V usage is TRBV5-1 and J usage is TRBJ1-2, with TRBD1 matching 8 bases. This CDR3 is 14 amino acids long. Trimming took 3 bases from V and 4 from J; bases not matched to a gene: 5. Germline CDR1 and CDR2: SGHRS and YFSETQ. CDR3 coding DNA: TGCGCCAGCAGCTCGACAGGGGAGGGCTATGGCTACACCTTC. It is translated as CASSSTGEGYGYTF.